Shown below are 9 T cell receptor beta chains from a single sample sequenced in a study of blood T cell repertoires in COVID-19. The method was immunoSEQ multiplex PCR; TCRdb's version includes in-frame clones alone and lacks a portion of them. In the table there are around 250,000 clones, about nine tenths of which are singletons. The sample consisted of peripheral blood. The receptor source for this set is a woman aged 30 to 39 with active or convalescent COVID-19.

V and J are TRBV10-3 and TRBJ1-4; 8 nucleotides agree with TRBD1. This CDR3 contains 14 residues. J gave up 6 bases and V 2 bases, and 2 bases lay outside the gene matches. CDR1 and CDR2 (germline): ENHRY, SYGVKD. The CDR3 is CAISEGQGYEKLFF. The CDR3 DNA reads TGTGCCATCAGTGAGGGACAGGGCTATGAAAAACTGTTTTTT.

The chain employs TRBV6-5 and TRBJ1-1; D unresolved. Trimming removed 5 bases at V and 1 base at J, with 8 bases between. The CDR3 extends over 13 amino acids. CDR1 and CDR2 (germline): MNHEY, SVGAGI. CDR3 region: CASSRAGNTEAFF. CDR3 DNA sequence: TGTGCCAGCAGTCGAGCAGGGAACACTGAAGCTTTCTTT.

In this sample, this clone turned up once. The rearrangement links TRBV6-5 to TRBJ1-2; D is possibly TRBD1 (5 bases). Looked up from germline, CDR1 is MNHEY and CDR2 is SVGAGI. The length of the CDR3 is 14 residues. The V gene lost 10 bases and the J gene lost 4 bases, with 19 bases spanning the gap. The CDR3 DNA reads as TGTGCCATCCCGTGGCCGGGGGGATCCTATGGCTACACCTTC. As protein: CAIPWPGGSYGYTF.

V is TRBV19 and J is TRBJ1-1; 8 bases are shared with TRBD1. The CDR3 contains 16 residues. J lost 3 bases, V lost 3 bases, and 9 bases had no gene match. In germline, CDR1 is LNHDA, CDR2 SQIVND (reference sequence). CDR3 DNA: TGTGCCAGTAGTATGCCGACAGGGGTACGGGACACTGAAGCTTTCTTT. It specifies CASSMPTGVRDTEAFF.

In nucleotides, the CDR3 is TGCGCCAGCAGCCCGGGGACTAGCGGGGGGGCCGGGACCCAGTACTTC. It translates to CASSPGTSGGAGTQYF. The chain carries TRBV5-1 and TRBJ2-5; 16 bases map to TRBD2. Germline V lookup: CDR1 SGHRS, CDR2 YFSETQ. V lost 4 bases and J lost 7; bases outside the gene matches: 7. CDR3 length: 16 residues.

The table lists this clone with a count of one. The rearrangement joins TRBV7-2 to TRBJ2-7; no clear D gene. Germline CDR1 is SGHTA and CDR2 is FQGNSA. This CDR3 is built from 13 residues. Between the trimmed V and J ends, which lost 4 bases and 6 bases, there was a span of 13 bases. The CDR3 sequence: CASSSGPIGEQYF. The CDR3 DNA sequence: TGTGCCAGCAGCTCTGGTCCCATCGGCGAGCAGTACTTC.

The J gene is TRBJ2-7, the V gene TRBV5-1; D perhaps matches TRBD1 (5 bases). The germline V and J ends were trimmed by 0 bases and 5 bases, with 12 bases remaining between them. From germline, CDR1 is SGHRS and CDR2 YFSETQ. This CDR3 is 14 amino acids long. The CDR3 spells CASSLAREIDEQYF. The CDR3 DNA reads as TGCGCCAGCAGCTTGGCCAGGGAAATCGACGAGCAGTACTTC.

The J gene is TRBJ2-7, the V gene TRBV6-6; 9 nucleotides line up with TRBD1. V was pared by 0 bases and J by 3 bases, with 6 bases of the junction left unmatched. The CDR3 has 16 amino acids. Germline CDR1 MNHNY, CDR2 SVGAGI (reference sequence). The CDR3 DNA reads TGTGCCAGCAGTTACTCCACAGGGGGCGTAAACTACGAGCAGTACTTC. It translates to CASSYSTGGVNYEQYF.

The chain combines TRBV7-2 with TRBJ1-5; no firm D call. The CDR3 sequence is 15 residues long. The germline CDR1 and CDR2 sequences are SGHTA and FQGNSA. V was trimmed by 0 bases and J by 0 bases, leaving 6 bases between them. The CDR3 nucleotides are TGTGCCAGCAGCTTAGCGCGAAATAGCAATCAGCCCCAGCATTTT. Protein product: CASSLARNSNQPQHF.